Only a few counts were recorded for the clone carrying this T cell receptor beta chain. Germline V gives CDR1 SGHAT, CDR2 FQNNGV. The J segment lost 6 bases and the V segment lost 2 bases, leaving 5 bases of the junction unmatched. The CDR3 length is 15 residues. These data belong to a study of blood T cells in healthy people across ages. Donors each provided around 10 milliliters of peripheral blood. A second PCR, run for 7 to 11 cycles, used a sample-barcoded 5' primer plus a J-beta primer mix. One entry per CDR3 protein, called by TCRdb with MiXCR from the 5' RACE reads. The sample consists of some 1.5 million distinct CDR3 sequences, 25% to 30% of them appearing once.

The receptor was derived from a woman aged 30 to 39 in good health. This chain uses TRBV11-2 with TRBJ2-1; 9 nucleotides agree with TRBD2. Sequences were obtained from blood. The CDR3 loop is CASSLRREGINEQFF. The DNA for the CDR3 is TGTGCCAGCAGCTTAAGGCGGGAGGGTATCAATGAGCAGTTCTTC.